This T cell receptor beta chain was documented in a study of cytomegalovirus exposure and HLA in healthy donors. Study-wide background: Earlier, some 180 million T cells were analyzed, and more than 100 million unique TCR beta sequences were found among them.

General study results and limits: In a later analysis, common viral pathogens appeared linked to several of the most significant clusters.

The germline CDR1 and CDR2 sequences are GTSNPN and SVGIG (reference sequence). The CDR3 covers 13 residues. V was clipped by 0 bases and J by 5 bases; unmatched bases: 0. Both 60 Vbeta primers and 13 Jbeta primers went into the PCR. Profiling relied on immunoSEQ multiplex PCR, and the TCRdb table lists in-frame clones only, not all of them. The sample includes under 200,000 clones, approximately 77% seen only once; the top ten take 3% to 4.5%. Turning to this clone: Its antigen is unknown.

Sequenced material: PBMCs. J is TRBJ2-2 and V is TRBV30; 7 nucleotides line up with TRBD1. The source is a man under 40 in good health and CMV-seropositive. The CDR3 coding sequence is TGTGCCTGGAGTGTACAGGGGACCGGGGAGCTGTTTTTT. It codes for CAWSVQGTGELFF.